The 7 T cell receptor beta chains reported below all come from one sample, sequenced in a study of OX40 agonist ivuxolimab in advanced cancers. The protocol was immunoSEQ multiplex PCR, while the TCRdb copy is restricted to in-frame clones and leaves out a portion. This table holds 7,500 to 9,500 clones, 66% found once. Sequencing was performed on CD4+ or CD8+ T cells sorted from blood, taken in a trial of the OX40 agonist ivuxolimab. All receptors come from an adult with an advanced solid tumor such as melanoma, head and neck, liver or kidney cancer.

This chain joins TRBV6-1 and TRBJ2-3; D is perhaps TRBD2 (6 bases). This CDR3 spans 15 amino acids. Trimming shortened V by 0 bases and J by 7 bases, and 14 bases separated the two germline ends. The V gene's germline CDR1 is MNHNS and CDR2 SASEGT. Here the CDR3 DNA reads TGTGCCAGCAGTGAAGCGCTCGGGACTGACAATACGCAGTATTTT. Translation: CASSEALGTDNTQYF.

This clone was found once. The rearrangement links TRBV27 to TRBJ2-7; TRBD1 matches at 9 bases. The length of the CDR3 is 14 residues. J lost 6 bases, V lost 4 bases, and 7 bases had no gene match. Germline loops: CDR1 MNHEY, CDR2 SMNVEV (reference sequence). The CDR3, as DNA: TGTGCCAGCAGTTGGGGACAGGGCCCTATCGAGCAGTACTTC. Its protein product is CASSWGQGPIEQYF.

The CDR3 nucleotides read TGTGCCAGCTCACCGTGGGCAGGGGACACGAACACCGGGGAGCTGTTTTTT. It codes for CASSPWAGDTNTGELFF. This chain links TRBV18 with TRBJ2-2; perhaps TRBD1 as D (6 bases). V lost 3 bases and J 0 bases, leaving 14 bases between the germline ends. CDR3 length equals 17 residues. Germline CDR1 and CDR2: KGHSH and LQKENI.

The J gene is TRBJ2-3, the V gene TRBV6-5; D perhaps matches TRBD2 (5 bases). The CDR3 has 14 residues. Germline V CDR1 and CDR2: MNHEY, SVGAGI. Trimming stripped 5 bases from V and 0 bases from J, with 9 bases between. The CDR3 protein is CASSEGGSTDTQYF. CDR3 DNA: TGTGCCAGCAGTGAAGGCGGGAGCACAGATACGCAGTATTTT.

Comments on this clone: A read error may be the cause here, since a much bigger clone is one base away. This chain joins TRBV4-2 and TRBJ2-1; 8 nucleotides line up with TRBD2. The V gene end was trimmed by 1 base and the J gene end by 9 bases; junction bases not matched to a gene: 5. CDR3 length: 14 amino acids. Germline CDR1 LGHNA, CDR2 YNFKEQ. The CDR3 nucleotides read TGTGCCAGCAGCCAAGTAGGCCTAGCGGGTGAGCAGTTCTTC. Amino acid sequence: CASSQVGLAGEQFF.

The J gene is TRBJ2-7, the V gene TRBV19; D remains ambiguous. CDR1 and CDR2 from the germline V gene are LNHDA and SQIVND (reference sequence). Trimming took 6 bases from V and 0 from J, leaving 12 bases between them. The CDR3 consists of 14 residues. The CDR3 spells CASSTQQSSYEQYF. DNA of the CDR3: TGTGCCAGTAGCACACAGCAGAGCTCCTACGAGCAGTACTTC.

The CDR3 sequence: CASRADRGSSYEQYF. CDR3 coding DNA: TGTGCCTCCAGGGCGGACAGGGGGAGCTCCTACGAGCAGTACTTC. V is TRBV7-1 and J is TRBJ2-7; 10 positions agree with TRBD1. TRBV7-1 is flagged as an ORF with uncertain function. V lost 11 bases, J lost 0 bases, and 10 bases stayed unmatched. This CDR3 is built from 15 residues.